This record concerns one TCR beta chain sequence. The data derive from a study of blood T cell repertoires in COVID-19. The wider study: Nucleic acid was either cDNA or gDNA, and it came from T cells, B-cell-depleted T cells, or PBMCs.

Method: immunoSEQ multiplex PCR; TCRdb's copy keeps in-frame clones and lacks some. The profile shows 160,000 or so clones, around 80% of them singletons. V gave up 3 bases and J gave up 3 bases; unmatched junction bases: 6. There are 16 residues in the CDR3. Germline values: CDR1 SGHTA, CDR2 FQGNSA. The clonotype originates from an elderly woman with acute or convalescent COVID-19. V gene TRBV7-2 combines with J gene TRBJ2-7; 12 nucleotides match TRBD2. The source material was peripheral blood. The CDR3 DNA reads TGTGCCAGCAGCTTCGAACCTAGCGGGGGGGGCTACGAGCAGTACTTC. It is translated as CASSFEPSGGGYEQYF.